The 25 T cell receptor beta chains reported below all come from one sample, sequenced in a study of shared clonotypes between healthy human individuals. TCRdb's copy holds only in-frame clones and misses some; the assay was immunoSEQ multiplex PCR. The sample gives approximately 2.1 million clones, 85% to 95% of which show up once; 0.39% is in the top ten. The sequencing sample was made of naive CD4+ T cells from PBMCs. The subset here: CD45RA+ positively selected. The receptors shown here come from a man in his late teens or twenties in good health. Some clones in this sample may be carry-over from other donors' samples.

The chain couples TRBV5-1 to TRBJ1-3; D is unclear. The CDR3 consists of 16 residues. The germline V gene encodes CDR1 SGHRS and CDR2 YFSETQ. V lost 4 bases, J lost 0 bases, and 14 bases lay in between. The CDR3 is CASSHIAGDSGNTIYF. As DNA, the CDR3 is TGCGCCAGCAGCCACATCGCGGGCGACTCTGGAAACACCATATATTTT.

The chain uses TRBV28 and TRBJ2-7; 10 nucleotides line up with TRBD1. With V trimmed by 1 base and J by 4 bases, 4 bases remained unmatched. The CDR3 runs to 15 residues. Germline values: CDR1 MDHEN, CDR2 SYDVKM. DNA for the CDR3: TGTGCCAGCAGTTTATTGACAGGGGGCCGATACGAGCAGTACTTC. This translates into CASSLLTGGRYEQYF. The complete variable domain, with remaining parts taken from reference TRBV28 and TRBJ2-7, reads DVKVTQSSRYLVKRTGEKVFLECVQDMDHENMFWYRQDPGLGLRLIYFSYDVKMKEKGDIPEGYSVSREKKERFSLILESASTNQTSMYLCASSLLTGGRYEQYFGPGTRLTVT.

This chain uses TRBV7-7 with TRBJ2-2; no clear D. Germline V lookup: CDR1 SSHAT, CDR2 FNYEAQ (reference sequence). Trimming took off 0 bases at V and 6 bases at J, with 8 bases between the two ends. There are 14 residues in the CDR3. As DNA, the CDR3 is TGTGCCAGCAGCTTAGCGATAGGTCCCGGGGAGCTGTTTTTT. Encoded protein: CASSLAIGPGELFF.

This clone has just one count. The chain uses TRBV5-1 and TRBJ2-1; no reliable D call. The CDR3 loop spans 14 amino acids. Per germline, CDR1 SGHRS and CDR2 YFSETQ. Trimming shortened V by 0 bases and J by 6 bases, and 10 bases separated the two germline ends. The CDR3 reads CASSLELPLNEQFF. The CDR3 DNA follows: TGCGCCAGCAGCTTGGAACTACCACTCAATGAGCAGTTCTTC.

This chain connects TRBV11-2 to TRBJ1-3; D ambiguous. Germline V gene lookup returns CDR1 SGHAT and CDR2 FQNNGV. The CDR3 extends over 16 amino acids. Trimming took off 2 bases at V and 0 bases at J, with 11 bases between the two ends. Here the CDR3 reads CASSLLKTDSGNTIYF. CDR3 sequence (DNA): TGTGCCAGCAGCTTACTTAAGACGGACTCTGGAAACACCATATATTTT.

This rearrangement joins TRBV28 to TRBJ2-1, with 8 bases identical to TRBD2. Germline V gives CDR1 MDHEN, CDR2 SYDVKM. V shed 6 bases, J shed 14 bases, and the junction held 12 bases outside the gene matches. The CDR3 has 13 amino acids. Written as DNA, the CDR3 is TGTGCCAGCAGGTTGCTAGCGGGTCTGAGGGAGTTCTTC. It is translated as CASRLLAGLREFF.

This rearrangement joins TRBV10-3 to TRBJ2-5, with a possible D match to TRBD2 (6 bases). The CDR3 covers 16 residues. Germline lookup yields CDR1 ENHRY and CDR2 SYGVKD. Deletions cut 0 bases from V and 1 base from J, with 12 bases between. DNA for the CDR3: TGTGCCATCAGTGAGTCCATGAATAGCGGCCAAGAGACCCAGTACTTC. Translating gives CAISESMNSGQETQYF.

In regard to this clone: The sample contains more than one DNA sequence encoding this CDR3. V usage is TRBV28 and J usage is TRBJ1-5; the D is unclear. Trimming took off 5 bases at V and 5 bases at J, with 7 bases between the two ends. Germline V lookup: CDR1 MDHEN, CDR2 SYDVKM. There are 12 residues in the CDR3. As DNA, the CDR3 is TGTGCCAGCAGTCCCATCCATCAGCCCCAGCATTTT. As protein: CASSPIHQPQHF.

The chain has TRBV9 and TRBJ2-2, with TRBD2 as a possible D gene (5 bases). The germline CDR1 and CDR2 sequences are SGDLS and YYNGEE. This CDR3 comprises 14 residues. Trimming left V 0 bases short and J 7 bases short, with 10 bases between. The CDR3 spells CASSVVARLGELFF. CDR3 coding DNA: TGTGCCAGCAGCGTAGTAGCGAGGCTCGGGGAGCTGTTTTTT.

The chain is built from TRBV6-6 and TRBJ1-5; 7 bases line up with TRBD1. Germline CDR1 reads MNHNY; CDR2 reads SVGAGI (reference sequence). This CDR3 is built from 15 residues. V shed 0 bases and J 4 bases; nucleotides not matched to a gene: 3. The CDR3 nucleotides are TGTGCCAGCAGTTACTCGGGACAGAAGAATCAGCCCCAGCATTTT. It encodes CASSYSGQKNQPQHF.

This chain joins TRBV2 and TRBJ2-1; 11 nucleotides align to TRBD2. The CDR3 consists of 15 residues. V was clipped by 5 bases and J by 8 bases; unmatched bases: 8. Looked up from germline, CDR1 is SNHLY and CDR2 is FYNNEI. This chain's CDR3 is CASSLAGGGWDEQFF. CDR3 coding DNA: TGTGCCAGCAGTTTAGCGGGAGGGGGTTGGGATGAGCAGTTCTTC. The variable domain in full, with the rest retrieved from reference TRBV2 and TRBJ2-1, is EPEVTQTPSHQVTQMGQEVILRCVPISNHLYFYWYRQILGQKVEFLVSFYNNEISEKSEIFDDQFSVERPDGSNFTLKIRSTKLEDSAMYFCASSLAGGGWDEQFFGPGTRLTVL.

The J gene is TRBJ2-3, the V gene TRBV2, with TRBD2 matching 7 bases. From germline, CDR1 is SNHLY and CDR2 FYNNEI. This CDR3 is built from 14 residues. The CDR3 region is CATGGGVSTDTQYF. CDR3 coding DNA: TGTGCGACGGGAGGCGGGGTGAGCACAGATACGCAGTATTTT.

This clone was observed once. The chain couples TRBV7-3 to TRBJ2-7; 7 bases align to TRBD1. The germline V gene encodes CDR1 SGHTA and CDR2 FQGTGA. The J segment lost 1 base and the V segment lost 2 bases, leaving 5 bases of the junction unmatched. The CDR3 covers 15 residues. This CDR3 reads CASSLEGRGSYEQYF. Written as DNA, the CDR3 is TGTGCCAGCAGCTTAGAGGGCAGGGGGTCCTACGAGCAGTACTTC.

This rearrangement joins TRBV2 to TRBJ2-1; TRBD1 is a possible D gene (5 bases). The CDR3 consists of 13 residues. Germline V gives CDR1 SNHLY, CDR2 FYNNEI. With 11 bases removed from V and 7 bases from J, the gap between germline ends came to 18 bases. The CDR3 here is CAVTRAQENEQFF. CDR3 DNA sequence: TGTGCCGTTACCAGGGCCCAGGAAAATGAGCAGTTCTTC. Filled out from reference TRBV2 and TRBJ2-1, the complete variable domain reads EPEVTQTPSHQVTQMGQEVILRCVPISNHLYFYWYRQILGQKVEFLVSFYNNEISEKSEIFDDQFSVERPDGSNFTLKIRSTKLEDSAMYFCAVTRAQENEQFFGPGTRLTVL.

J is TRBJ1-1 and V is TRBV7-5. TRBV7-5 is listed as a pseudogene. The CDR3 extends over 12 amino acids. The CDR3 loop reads CVRSLLRGWAFF. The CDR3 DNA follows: TGTGTCAGAAGCTTATTGAGAGGCTGGGCTTTCTTT.

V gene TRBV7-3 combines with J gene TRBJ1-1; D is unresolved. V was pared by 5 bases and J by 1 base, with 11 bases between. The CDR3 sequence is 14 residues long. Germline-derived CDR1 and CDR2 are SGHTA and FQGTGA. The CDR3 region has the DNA TGTGCCAGCAGCCAAATCTTGGGGAACACTGAAGCTTTCTTT. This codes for CASSQILGNTEAFF.

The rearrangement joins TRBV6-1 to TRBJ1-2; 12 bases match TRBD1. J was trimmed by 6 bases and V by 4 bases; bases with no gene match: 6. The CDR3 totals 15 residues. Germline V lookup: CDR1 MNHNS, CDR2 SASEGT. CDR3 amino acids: CASSGVGQGADGYTF. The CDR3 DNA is TGTGCCAGCAGTGGAGTGGGACAGGGGGCCGATGGCTACACCTTC.

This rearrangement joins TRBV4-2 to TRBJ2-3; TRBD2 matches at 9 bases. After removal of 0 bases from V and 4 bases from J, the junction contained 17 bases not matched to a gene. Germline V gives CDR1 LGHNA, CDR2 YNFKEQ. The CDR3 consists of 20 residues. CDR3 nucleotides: TGTGCCAGCAGCCAAGATCCCCCCCCGTTCAGCGGGAGGTACTCAGATACGCAGTATTTT. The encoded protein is CASSQDPPPFSGRYSDTQYF.

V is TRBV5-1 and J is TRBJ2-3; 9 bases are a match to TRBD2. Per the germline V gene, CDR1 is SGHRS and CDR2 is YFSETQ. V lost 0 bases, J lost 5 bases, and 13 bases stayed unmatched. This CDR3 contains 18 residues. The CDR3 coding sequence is TGCGCCAGCAGCTTGGCCCCGATGGGGGTAGCGGGAGTAGATACGCAGTATTTT. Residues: CASSLAPMGVAGVDTQYF.

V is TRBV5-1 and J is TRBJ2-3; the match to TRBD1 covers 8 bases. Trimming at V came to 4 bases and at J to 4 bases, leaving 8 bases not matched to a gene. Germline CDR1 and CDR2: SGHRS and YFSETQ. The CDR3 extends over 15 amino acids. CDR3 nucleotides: TGCGCCAGCAGCGACCCTCAGGGGGCGGCAGATACGCAGTATTTT. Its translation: CASSDPQGAADTQYF.

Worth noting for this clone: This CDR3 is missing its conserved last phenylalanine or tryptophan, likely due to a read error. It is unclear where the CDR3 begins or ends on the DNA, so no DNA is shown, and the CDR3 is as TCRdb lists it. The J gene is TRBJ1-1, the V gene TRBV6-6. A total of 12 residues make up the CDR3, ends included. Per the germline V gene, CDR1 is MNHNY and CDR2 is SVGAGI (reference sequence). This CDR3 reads CASSLTATTLFI.

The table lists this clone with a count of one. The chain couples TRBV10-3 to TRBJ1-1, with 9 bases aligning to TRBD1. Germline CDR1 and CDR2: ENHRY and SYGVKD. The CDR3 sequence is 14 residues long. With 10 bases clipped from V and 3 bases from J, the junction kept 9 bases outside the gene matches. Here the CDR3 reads CATGTGSWDTEAFF. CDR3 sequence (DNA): TGTGCCACCGGGACAGGGAGTTGGGACACTGAAGCTTTCTTT.

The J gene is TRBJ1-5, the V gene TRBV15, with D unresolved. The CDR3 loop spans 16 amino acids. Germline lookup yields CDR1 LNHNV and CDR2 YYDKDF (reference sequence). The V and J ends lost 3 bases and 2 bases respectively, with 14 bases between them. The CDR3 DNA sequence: TGTGCCACCAGCAGGTGGAAGGCAGGCGGCAATCAGCCCCAGCATTTT. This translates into CATSRWKAGGNQPQHF.

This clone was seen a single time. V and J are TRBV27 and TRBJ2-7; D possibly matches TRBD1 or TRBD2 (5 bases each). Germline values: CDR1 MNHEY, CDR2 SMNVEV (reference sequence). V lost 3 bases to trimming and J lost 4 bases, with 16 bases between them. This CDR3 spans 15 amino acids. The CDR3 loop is CASSLDTARVYEQYF. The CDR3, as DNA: TGTGCCAGCAGTTTGGACACGGCGAGGGTTTACGAGCAGTACTTC.

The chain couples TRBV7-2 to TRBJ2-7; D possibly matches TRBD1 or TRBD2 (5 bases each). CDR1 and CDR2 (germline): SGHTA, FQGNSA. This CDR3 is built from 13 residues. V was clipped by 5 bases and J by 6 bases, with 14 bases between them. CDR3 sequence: CASSRDPRGEQYF. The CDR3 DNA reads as TGTGCCAGCAGCCGGGACCCCCGCGGCGAGCAGTACTTC.